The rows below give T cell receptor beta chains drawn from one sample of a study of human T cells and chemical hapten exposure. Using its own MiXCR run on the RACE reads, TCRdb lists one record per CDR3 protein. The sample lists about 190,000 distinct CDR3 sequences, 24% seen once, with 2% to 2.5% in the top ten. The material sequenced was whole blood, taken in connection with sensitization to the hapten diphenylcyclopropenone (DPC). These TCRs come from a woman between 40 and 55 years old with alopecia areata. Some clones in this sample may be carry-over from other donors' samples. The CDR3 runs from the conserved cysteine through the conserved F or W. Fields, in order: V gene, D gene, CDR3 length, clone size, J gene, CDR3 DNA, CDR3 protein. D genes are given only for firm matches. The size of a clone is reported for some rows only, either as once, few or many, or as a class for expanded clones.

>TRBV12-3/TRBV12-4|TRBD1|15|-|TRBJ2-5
TGTGCCAGCAGTCTGGGACAGGGTTCATGGGAGACCCAGTACTTC
CASSLGQGSWETQYF
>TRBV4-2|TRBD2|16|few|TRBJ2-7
TGTGCCAGCAGCCAGACTAGCGGGAGGCCGGGCTACGAGCAGTACTTC
CASSQTSGRPGYEQYF
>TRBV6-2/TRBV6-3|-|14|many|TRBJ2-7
TGTGCCAGCAGGGAACAGGGAAGGCCCTACGAGCAGTACTTC
CASREQGRPYEQYF
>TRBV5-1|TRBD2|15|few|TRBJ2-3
TGCGCCAGCAGCCCCCGGACTAGCGGGGGGGATACGCAGTATTTT
CASSPRTSGGDTQYF
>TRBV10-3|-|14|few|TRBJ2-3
TGTGCCATCAGTGGGGGCGGGGACTTAGATACGCAGTATTTT
CAISGGGDLDTQYF
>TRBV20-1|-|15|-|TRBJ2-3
TGCAGTGCTTATTCCGGGACCGCTTTCACAGATACGCAGTATTTT
CSAYSGTAFTDTQYF
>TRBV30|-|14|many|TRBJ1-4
TGTGCCTGGAGAAGAGTGACAGGCGGAGAAAAACTGTTTTTT
CAWRRVTGGEKLFF
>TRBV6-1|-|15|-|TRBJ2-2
TGTGCCAGCAGCACCGGGACCGCGAACACCGGGGAGCTGTTTTTT
CASSTGTANTGELFF
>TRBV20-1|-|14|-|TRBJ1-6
TGCAGTGCTAAGCTGGCGAAGATTAATTCACCCCTCCACTTT
CSAKLAKINSPLHF
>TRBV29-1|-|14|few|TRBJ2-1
TGCAGCGTAACCGGGACTGGATCCTACAATGAGCAGTTCTTC
CSVTGTGSYNEQFF
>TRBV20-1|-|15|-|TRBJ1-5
TGCAGTGTACCCCCGGGGGGCGCTTTCAATCAGCCCCAGCATTTT
CSVPPGGAFNQPQHF
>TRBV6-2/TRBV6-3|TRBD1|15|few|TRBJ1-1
TGTGCCAGCACCGAAGCAGACAGGGGCGACACTGAAGCTTTCTTT
CASTEADRGDTEAFF
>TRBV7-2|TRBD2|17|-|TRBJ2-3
TGTGCCAGCAGCTTAGGGCCTAGCGGGAGTGCCGAACATACGCAGTATTTT
CASSLGPSGSAEHTQYF
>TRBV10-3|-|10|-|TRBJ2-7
TGTGCCATCAGGGACCAGGGGCAGTACTTC
CAIRDQGQYF
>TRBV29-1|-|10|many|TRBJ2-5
TGCAGCGTTAAGCGGGAGACCCAGTACTTC
CSVKRETQYF
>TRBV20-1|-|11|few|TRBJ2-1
TGCAGTGCTTCCTATTTCAATGAGCAGTTCTTC
CSASYFNEQFF
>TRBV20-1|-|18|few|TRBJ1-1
TGCAGTGCTAGAGGGGGGGGTTGGGGTTCCCACGGAAACACTGAAGCTTTCTTT
CSARGGGWGSHGNTEAFF
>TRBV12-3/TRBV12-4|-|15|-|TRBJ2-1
TGTGCCAGCAAGAGGGGTACAGGCTACGCGAGGGAGCAGTTCTTC
CASKRGTGYAREQFF
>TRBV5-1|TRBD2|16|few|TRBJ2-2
TGCGCCAGCAGGCCGGCGGGAGGGCCGCACACCGGGGAGCTGTTTTTT
CASRPAGGPHTGELFF
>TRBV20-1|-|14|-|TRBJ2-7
TGCAGTGCTAGAGTGGCAGGGCCTAGGGACGAGCAGTACTTC
CSARVAGPRDEQYF
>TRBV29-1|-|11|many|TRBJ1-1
TGCAGCGTTGAAGATTTCACTGAAGCTTTCTTT
CSVEDFTEAFF
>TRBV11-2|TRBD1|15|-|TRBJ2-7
TGTGCCAGCAGCCAGCCGGGACAGGAAACCTACGAGCAGTACTTC
CASSQPGQETYEQYF
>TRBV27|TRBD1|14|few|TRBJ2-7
TGTGCCAGCAGCCGGACAGGACTTGCGTACGAGCAGTACTTC
CASSRTGLAYEQYF
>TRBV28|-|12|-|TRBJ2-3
TGTGCCAGCAGTTTATTCGGAGATACGCAGTATTTT
CASSLFGDTQYF
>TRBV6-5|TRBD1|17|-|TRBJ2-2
TGTGCCAGCACTTATCTTCCGGGACAGGGAAACACCGGGGAGCTGTTTTTT
CASTYLPGQGNTGELFF
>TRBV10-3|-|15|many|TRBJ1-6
TGTGCCATCAGTGAATTTTTAACAGGGAGTCGGTCCCTCCACTTT
CAISEFLTGSRSLHF
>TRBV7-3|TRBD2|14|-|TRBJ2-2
TGTGCCAGCAGGCCTAGCGGACGGACCGGGGAGCTGTTTTTT
CASRPSGRTGELFF
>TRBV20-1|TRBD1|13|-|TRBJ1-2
TGCAGTGCCTCACAGGGGGCTAACTATGGCTACACCTTC
CSASQGANYGYTF
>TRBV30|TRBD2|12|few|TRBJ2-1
TGTGCCTGGGCCGCGGGAGGGCGGGAGCAGTTCTTC
CAWAAGGREQFF
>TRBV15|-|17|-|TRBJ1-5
TGTGCCACCAGCACCGGCAGGTCCTATTCAAACAATCAGCCCCAGCATTTT
CATSTGRSYSNNQPQHF
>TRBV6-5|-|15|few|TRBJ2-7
TGTGCCAGCAGAGTGAGGTGGAAGTCTCCCTACGAGCAGTACTTC
CASRVRWKSPYEQYF
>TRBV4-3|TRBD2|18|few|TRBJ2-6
TGCGCCAGCAGCCCAGTGCTAGCGGGCCTCTCTGGGGCCAACGTCCTGACTTTC
CASSPVLAGLSGANVLTF
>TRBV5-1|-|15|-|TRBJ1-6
TGCGCCAGCAGCTTGGTTTTGGGGGATAATTCACCCCTCCACTTT
CASSLVLGDNSPLHF
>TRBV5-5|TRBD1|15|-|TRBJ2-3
TGTGCCAGCAGCAAGGGACAGGGCGGGGTAGATACGCAGTATTTT
CASSKGQGGVDTQYF
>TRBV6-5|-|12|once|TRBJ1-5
TGTGCCAGCAGTACCCTCGGTCAGCCCCAGCATTTT
CASSTLGQPQHF
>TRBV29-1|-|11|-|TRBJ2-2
TGCAGCGGAGGCAACACCGGGGAGCTGTTTTTT
CSGGNTGELFF
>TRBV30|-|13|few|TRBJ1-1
TGTGCCTGGAGCGGAGCCCCGGCCGCTGAAGCTTTCTTT
CAWSGAPAAEAFF
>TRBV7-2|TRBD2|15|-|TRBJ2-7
TGTGCCAGCAGCTTAGGCTCCGGGACTAGCGGCGAGCAGTACTTC
CASSLGSGTSGEQYF
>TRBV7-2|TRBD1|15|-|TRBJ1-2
TGTGCCAGCAGCTTAGGTCAGGGGGCCCCTGGTGGCTACACCTTC
CASSLGQGAPGGYTF
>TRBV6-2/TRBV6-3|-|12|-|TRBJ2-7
TGTGCCAGCAGGGACACAAATGAAGAGCAGTACTTC
CASRDTNEEQYF
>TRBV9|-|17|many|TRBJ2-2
TGTGCCAGCAGCGTTTCGCCCCAGACGTCGAGCACCGGGGAGCTGTTTTTT
CASSVSPQTSSTGELFF
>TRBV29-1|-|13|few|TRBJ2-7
TGCAGCGTTGAAACGGGCCAGATCTCCGAGCAGTACTTC
CSVETGQISEQYF
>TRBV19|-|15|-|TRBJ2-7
TGTGCCAGTAGTATAGAGGCGGGACCCCGCTACGAGCAGTACTTC
CASSIEAGPRYEQYF